The clone carrying this TCR beta chain has a single count. This CDR3 has 14 amino acids. V was shortened by 5 bases and J by 9 bases, with 14 bases between the two germline ends. Looked up from germline, CDR1 is MNHEY and CDR2 is SVGAGI. This entry comes from a study of blood T cell repertoires in COVID-19. Libraries were prepared by immunoSEQ multiplex PCR; TCRdb keeps only in-frame clonotypes and omits some of them. The sample lists tens of thousands of clones; almost 90% were seen once. This chain connects TRBV6-5 to TRBJ1-6; no clear D. The receptor's source is a man in his 60s with acute or convalescent COVID-19. Source material: peripheral blood. The CDR3 here is CASSKVGEASPLHF. The CDR3 bases are TGTGCCAGCAGTAAGGTTGGAGAGGCTTCACCCCTCCACTTT.